This T cell receptor (beta chain) stems from a study of control samples from healthy donors and cancer patients. TCRdb's copy holds only in-frame clones and misses some; the assay was immunoSEQ multiplex PCR. The table lists 200,000 or so clones, over 80% of them singletons. The CDR3 length is 17 residues. J gave up 7 bases and V 0 bases, and 10 bases lay outside the gene matches. Per germline, CDR1 SGDLS and CDR2 YYNGEE. The clonotype was recovered from a young man in good health. The sequenced material came from blood. This sequence joins TRBV9 and TRBJ2-3; 11 bases are a match to TRBD2. The CDR3 bases are TGTGCCAGCAGCGTAGAAACTAGCGGGGGCCAGGTGAATACGCAGTATTTT. This sequence encodes CASSVETSGGQVNTQYF.